This T cell receptor (beta chain) was recovered during a study of cytomegalovirus exposure and HLA in healthy donors. Findings and caveats of the study: The majority of TCR sequences were rare, yet some public TCRs appeared in many donors. TCR beta chain V- and J-gene trimming was linked, in a later analysis, to a missense variant in DCLRE1C.

The PCR employed 60 Vbeta primers together with 13 Jbeta primers. Method: immunoSEQ multiplex PCR; TCRdb's copy keeps in-frame clones and lacks some. This table holds 100,000 to 150,000 clones, about a sixth found once. Comments on this clone: What it recognizes is unknown.

The TCR comes from a female donor in good health and CMV-seropositive. Source material: PBMCs.

CDR3 sequence: CASSLQLIGTYNEQFF. For the CDR3, the DNA is TGCGCCAGCAGCTTGCAGCTTATCGGGACCTACAATGAGCAGTTCTTC. The V call is TRBV5-1, the J call TRBJ2-1; D might be TRBD2 (5 bases). CDR1 is SGHRS and CDR2 is YFSETQ in the germline V gene. The CDR3 sequence is 16 residues long. Deletions cut 1 base from V and 2 bases from J, with 13 bases between.